This T cell receptor beta chain appears in the sequencing data of a study of early T cells in non-severe SARS-CoV-2 infection. Whole-study context: Bulk RNA isolated from unsorted whole blood underwent sequencing; chains were not paired.

This clonotype was counted many times. The CDR3 is 16 residues long. The V and J ends lost 0 bases and 3 bases respectively, with 15 bases between them. Germline values: CDR1 LGHNA, CDR2 YNFKEQ. In the library, individual cDNA molecules carried attached unique molecular identifiers. TCRdb itself ran the 5' RACE reads through MiXCR, one entry per CDR3 protein. This table has approximately 64,000 distinct CDR3 sequences, over 4.5% appearing once. The sequenced sample was whole blood. The receptor comes from an adult who was a healthcare worker with PCR-confirmed SARS-CoV-2 infection or an uninfected control (not recorded which). J is TRBJ2-7 and V is TRBV4-2; D is tentatively TRBD1 or TRBD2 (6 bases each). The CDR3 protein is CASSQDYRGPVYEQYF. Here the CDR3 DNA reads TGTGCCAGCAGCCAAGATTATCGGGGGCCAGTCTACGAGCAGTACTTC.